The 10 T cell receptor beta chains below were found in one sample sequenced in a study of cytomegalovirus exposure and HLA in healthy donors. In the PCR, 60 Vbeta and 13 Jbeta primers were used. Method: immunoSEQ multiplex PCR; TCRdb's copy keeps in-frame clones and lacks some. The sample carries around 170,000 clones, over 70% recorded once. The source material was PBMCs. The receptors derive from a man in his forties or fifties in good health and CMV-seropositive.

The chain employs TRBV7-2 and TRBJ1-2; maybe TRBD1 (6 bases). Deletions cut 0 bases from V and 1 base from J, with 12 bases between. Germline CDR1 reads SGHTA; CDR2 reads FQGNSA. The CDR3 sequence is 16 residues long. This CDR3 is CASSLAKGGLNYGYTF. As DNA, the CDR3 is TGTGCCAGCAGCTTAGCGAAGGGGGGGCTTAACTATGGCTACACCTTC.

The chain is built from TRBV7-2 and TRBJ2-5, with 9 bases lining up with TRBD1. V lost 5 bases, J lost 5 bases, and 6 bases stayed unmatched. Germline V gives CDR1 SGHTA, CDR2 FQGNSA. This CDR3 contains 14 residues. The CDR3 sequence: CASSTGGAGETQYF. The CDR3 DNA reads TGTGCCAGCAGCACAGGGGGCGCGGGGGAGACCCAGTACTTC.

This clone has a handful of counts. The chain is built from TRBV5-6 and TRBJ2-7, with TRBD1 matching 8 bases. The CDR3 contains 14 residues. The ends lost 3 bases at V and 3 bases at J; junction bases unmatched: 5. Germline lookup yields CDR1 SGHDT and CDR2 YYEEEE. CDR3 loop: CASSWAGQDYEQYF. CDR3 DNA sequence: TGTGCCAGCAGCTGGGCGGGACAGGACTACGAGCAGTACTTC.

V gene TRBV11-2 combines with J gene TRBJ1-1, with a weak D call TRBD1 (6 bases). Trimming took 0 bases from V and 1 from J, leaving 12 bases between them. The CDR3 runs 16 residues. Germline CDR1 and CDR2: SGHAT and FQNNGV. The CDR3: CASSLDWRGGNTEAFF. In DNA, the CDR3 is TGTGCCAGCAGCTTAGATTGGAGGGGGGGGAACACTGAAGCTTTCTTT.

The genes are TRBV7-8 and TRBJ1-1; the D gene is possibly TRBD1 (6 bases). The germline V and J ends were trimmed by 4 bases and 1 base, with 10 bases remaining between them. The germline gives CDR1 SGHVS, CDR2 FQNEAQ. CDR3 length: 14 amino acids. This CDR3 is CASSSQTGNTEAFF. The CDR3 DNA reads as TGTGCCAGCAGCTCCCAGACAGGGAACACTGAAGCTTTCTTT.

There are a few counts of this clone. This sequence joins TRBV6-5 and TRBJ1-2, with D unresolved. Germline V gene lookup returns CDR1 MNHEY and CDR2 SVGAGI. The V end was cut by 2 bases, the J end by 2 bases, with 9 bases between. The CDR3 runs to 14 residues. The CDR3 protein is CASSYTTSNYGYTF. CDR3 DNA: TGTGCCAGCAGTTACACTACGTCCAACTATGGCTACACCTTC.

V is TRBV6-6 and J is TRBJ1-2; 7 bases are shared with TRBD1. The junction had 6 bases not matched to a gene; V was cut back by 6 bases and J by 11 bases. CDR1 and CDR2 (germline): MNHNY, SVGAGI (reference sequence). The CDR3 consists of 11 residues. The CDR3 is CASSLDRDYTF. CDR3 DNA: TGTGCCAGCAGCCTAGACAGGGATTACACCTTC.

V and J are TRBV9 and TRBJ2-2; D gene ambiguous. The CDR3 has 15 residues. Trimming took 1 base from V and 0 from J, leaving 7 bases between them. CDR1 and CDR2 from the germline V gene are SGDLS and YYNGEE. This chain's CDR3 is CASSVSGSNTGELFF. Written as DNA, the CDR3 is TGTGCCAGCAGCGTAAGTGGCTCGAACACCGGGGAGCTGTTTTTT.

CDR3 sequence reads: CASTSDGGGSSYEQYF. CDR3 nucleotide sequence: TGTGCCAGCACTTCGGACGGGGGCGGGAGTTCCTACGAGCAGTACTTC. This chain links TRBV5-4 with TRBJ2-7; TRBD2 is a possible D gene (7 bases). V was clipped by 6 bases and J by 1 base, with 20 bases between them. Germline loops: CDR1 SGHNT, CDR2 YYREEE (reference sequence). The CDR3 has 16 amino acids.

The genes are TRBV2 and TRBJ2-3, with 9 bases that match TRBD2. CDR1 is SNHLY, CDR2 FYNNEI, per germline. With 11 bases clipped from V and 6 bases from J, the junction kept 15 bases outside the gene matches. The CDR3 runs 15 residues. CDR3 DNA: TGTGCCTCCCGAAAGCTAGCGGGGATTCTGGATACGCAGTATTTT. Translating it yields CASRKLAGILDTQYF.